This note documents a single T cell receptor (beta chain) sequence. The antigen it recognizes is unknown. The input lacks base qualities; no much larger clone sits a single base away. Separate from the roughly 650-subject first cohort, the validation cohort of 95 to 150 subjects was the group to which the donors belonged. V gives up 4 bases and J gives up 6 bases, and the segment between their germline ends measures 17 bases. The germline V gene supplies CDR1 SGHTA and CDR2 FQGNSA. The CDR3, cysteine through phenylalanine, is 15 amino acids long. The entry retains the CDR3 DNA only, 45 bases that are in frame from base 1. This record comes from a study of cytomegalovirus exposure and HLA in healthy donors (dated by TCRdb to 2017 to 2019). Background for the entire study: According to a later analysis, one platform produced both the 110 or so validation repertoires and the approximately 600 repertoires of the first cohort. The study aimed to test whether cataloging public T cell receptors could reveal signatures of past pathogen exposure. High-throughput TCR immunosequencing, statistical association of individual TCRs with disease status, and machine learning were combined to predict cytomegalovirus infection status. Besides the first cohort of roughly 640 subjects, a separate validation cohort made up of around 120 different subjects was used. Beyond this particular receptor, the publication reports: A few of the identified cytomegalovirus-associated TCR beta chains were confirmed in vitro to be specific for cytomegalovirus antigens. A later analysis found that TCRs clustered in the first cohort also tended to co-occur in the approximately 120 validation repertoires, with approximately 93% of cluster scores above 0. While some public TCRs were present in many individuals, most TCR sequences turned up only very rarely across donors. It was suggested by the authors that the approach could potentially be generalized to other disease states and immunological phenotypes. Cytomegalovirus status was reported to be diagnosed by the classifier with high specificity and sensitivity in both the original and validation cohorts. All 120 or so repertoires were used to score co-occurrence in the validation cohort in a later analysis, because that analysis had no HLA typing for the cohort. The study listed 164 TCR beta chains as associated with cytomegalovirus.

Receptor amplification or capture employed the immunoSEQ multiplex PCR assay. The authors' analysis ran thus. A statistical classification framework was developed to diagnose cytomegalovirus status using the catalog of TCR beta chain sequences. Entries here come from immuneACCESS through TCRdb and include only in-frame sequences with V and J called. Some clones fail to appear in such tables; in the studies checked, an unresolved V gene covers under half of the shortfall, and the cause of the remainder is unknown. The V and J calls and the clone size are those of that table, but D and trimming were determined from the DNA. The sample table holds roughly 280,000 clones, of which 80% to 90% were seen once. The ten largest clones take up roughly 1% of the sample.

The sequence was obtained from a woman between 18 and 30 years old in good health and CMV-seronegative. The sequencing input was PBMCs. The chain is assembled from TRBV7-2 and TRBJ2-3; TRBD1 is possibly the D segment (6 matching bases). The DNA reads TGTGCCAGCAGCTCGGCAGGGGCGGAAGTGGATACGCAGTATTTT. Translated, this is CASSSAGAEVDTQYF.